This record concerns one T cell receptor (beta chain) sequence. In this sample, this clonotype turned up many times. Its antigen is currently not known. The input lacks base qualities; no much larger clone sits a single base away. This sample was taken from a study of chronic HIV infection and antiretroviral therapy (dated by TCRdb to the mid-2010s). Sequences MNHEY (CDR1) and SMNVEV (CDR2) are obtained from the germline V gene (reference sequence). Between the V and J ends, shortened by 4 bases and 0 bases respectively, the junction contains 18 bases. The CDR3 sequence holds 17 residues, the cysteine and phenylalanine included. Just CDR3 DNA is preserved here, 51 bases in frame from base 1. Libraries were made using 5' RACE. The instrument was an Illumina MiSeq. The public sequencing data were trimmed at Q25 with fastp and processed into clonotypes with MiXCR by TCRdb, which kept only in-frame beta chains. Each CDR3 protein gets just one entry, which takes the most common genes and DNA from the rows behind it. Here the sample has fewer than 40,000 distinct CDR3 sequences; around 8.6% occur a single time. Under 3% of the sample is in the top ten clones.

This receptor was identified in an adult who had HIV and had not received antiretroviral therapy, or was an uninfected healthy control (not recorded which). Sequenced: peripheral blood. In this chain, TRBV27 is recombined with TRBJ1-1; the D segment could be TRBD1, given 5 matching bases. The CDR3 protein sequence reads: CASSSQGVGSLNTEAFF. The DNA sequence is given as TGTGCCAGCAGTTCGCAGGGTGTCGGATCCCTGAACACTGAAGCTTTCTTT.